This TCR beta chain was identified during a study of PD-L1 blockade in urothelial cancer. Study-level information: Males with urothelial cancer arising in the bladder constituted most of the 29 patients. Counts from blood samples showed a median of roughly 150,000 T cells.

Synthetic templates analogous to TCR were spiked into all PCRs individually. Here immunoSEQ multiplex PCR was the method, and the copy in TCRdb shows in-frame clones only, minus some. The sample includes under 95,000 clones, roughly 84% of them seen just once. The time point: pretreatment peripheral blood. Sample contribution per patient ranged from 1 to 8, covering pretreatment and on-treatment. The CDR3 has 15 residues. The junction had 11 bases not matched to a gene; V was cut back by 7 bases and J by 3 bases. Germline-derived CDR1 and CDR2 are MDHEN and SYDVKM. Sequenced material: PBMCs, taken around atezolizumab (anti-PD-L1) treatment. This receptor was obtained from a woman aged 70-85 years with urothelial cancer. The chain couples TRBV28 to TRBJ2-7; TRBD1 matches 8 bases. CDR3 bases: TGTGCCAGCAACCCAACAGGGGGAGTGGGCTACGAGCAGTACTTC. It encodes CASNPTGGVGYEQYF.